The 11 T cell receptor beta chains listed next were all sequenced from one sample in a study of response to subunit inactivated influenza vaccine. TCRdb independently ran MiXCR on the RT-PCR reads; one entry per CDR3 protein. The table includes about 540,000 distinct CDR3 sequences, under 30% detected once. These data are also associated with another study on T cells expressing NK-cell markers. That study reports: Scientists made TCR beta cDNA using 5'RACE template switching with UMIs.

The sample here was CD4+ T cells sorted from PBMCs, taken approximately 13 days after vaccination. The receptors were sampled from a man in his forties or fifties who received an inactivated influenza vaccine.

This clonotype was found a few times. The rearrangement links TRBV6-2 or TRBV6-3 to TRBJ1-2, with D possibly matching TRBD1 (6 bases). CDR3 length equals 14 residues. V dropped 5 bases and J dropped 7 bases, with 17 bases sitting between them. Germline V gene sequence: CDR1 MNHEY, CDR2 SVGEGT. CDR3 sequence (DNA): TGTGCCAGCAGTCCCACAGGGACCTCCGTTGGCTACACCTTC. This gives the protein CASSPTGTSVGYTF.

The genes are TRBV10-3 and TRBJ1-4; weak D call: TRBD1 (5 bases). This CDR3 comprises 13 residues. Trimming removed 3 bases from V and 9 bases from J, with 11 bases in between. Germline loops: CDR1 ENHRY, CDR2 SYGVKD. CDR3 sequence reads: CAISERGGQKLFF. The DNA for the CDR3 is TGTGCCATCAGTGAAAGGGGTGGCCAAAAACTGTTTTTT.

This clonotype was observed at least ten times. This rearrangement joins TRBV5-1 to TRBJ2-1; a possible D gene is TRBD2 (6 bases). Germline V gene lookup returns CDR1 SGHRS and CDR2 YFSETQ. The CDR3 contains 16 residues. Trimming took off 3 bases at V and 4 bases at J, with 17 bases between the two ends. The CDR3: CASSSPLAAKYNEQFF. Written as DNA, the CDR3 is TGCGCCAGCAGCTCCCCCTTAGCGGCCAAGTACAATGAGCAGTTCTTC.

This chain uses TRBV5-1 with TRBJ2-1, with 9 bases fitting TRBD2. This CDR3 is built from 15 residues. The germline V gene has CDR1 SGHRS and CDR2 YFSETQ. V lost 0 bases, J lost 5 bases, and 3 bases stayed unmatched. The chain's CDR3 is CASSLASSGDNEQFF. The CDR3, as DNA: TGCGCCAGCAGCTTGGCGTCTAGCGGGGACAATGAGCAGTTCTTC.

This clonotype was observed a handful of times. This chain uses TRBV5-1 with TRBJ2-2; 11 bases map to TRBD2. The germline gives CDR1 SGHRS, CDR2 YFSETQ. The V gene end was trimmed by 4 bases and the J gene end by 5 bases; junction bases not matched to a gene: 1. CDR3 length: 14 residues. As DNA, the CDR3 is TGCGCCAGCAGCCGGACTAGCGGGACCGGGGAGCTGTTTTTT. Encoded protein: CASSRTSGTGELFF.

The chain is built from TRBV28 and TRBJ2-7; 9 bases are a match to TRBD1. This CDR3 has 17 residues. Germline V gives CDR1 MDHEN, CDR2 SYDVKM. The ends lost 5 bases at V and 2 bases at J; junction bases unmatched: 13. The CDR3 sequence is CASSHPTGQGRTYEQYF. CDR3 sequence (DNA): TGTGCCAGCAGTCACCCCACCGGACAGGGGAGGACCTACGAGCAGTACTTC.

This clonotype has a handful of counts. This sequence joins TRBV24-1 and TRBJ2-3; 7 bases are a match to TRBD1. The CDR3 loop spans 14 amino acids. The V and J ends lost 4 bases and 7 bases, in that order; junction bases with no gene match: 7. Germline assignment: CDR1 KGHDR and CDR2 SFDVKD. The CDR3 bases are TGTGCCACCAGTGAACCCGGACAGGCAAATACGCAGTATTTT. It translates to CATSEPGQANTQYF.

V usage is TRBV4-1 and J usage is TRBJ2-2, with TRBD1 matching 8 bases. The ends lost 0 bases at V and 7 bases at J; junction bases unmatched: 4. The germline V gene encodes CDR1 MGHRA and CDR2 YSYEKL. There are 15 residues in the CDR3. The CDR3 DNA reads TGCGCCAGCAGCCAAGACCAGGGGGCTAACGGGGAGCTGTTTTTT. Amino acid sequence: CASSQDQGANGELFF.

The table lists this clonotype with a few counts. The chain recombines TRBV12-3 or TRBV12-4 with TRBJ2-2; D uncertain. V was trimmed by 5 bases and J by 3 bases, leaving 10 bases between them. The CDR3 sequence is 14 residues long. The CDR3 DNA reads TGTGCCAGCAGTCCCCCCACCGACACCGGGGAGCTGTTTTTT. Amino acids: CASSPPTDTGELFF.

The chain carries TRBV6-2 or TRBV6-3 and TRBJ2-5, with 10 nucleotides matching TRBD2. Trimming at V came to 6 bases and at J to 4 bases, leaving 14 bases not matched to a gene. Looked up from germline, CDR1 is MNHEY and CDR2 is SVGEGT. CDR3 length: 17 residues. CDR3 sequence reads: CASRTRIGLAGVETQYF. CDR3 DNA sequence: TGTGCCAGCAGGACCAGGATTGGGCTAGCGGGGGTAGAGACCCAGTACTTC.

This chain connects TRBV6-5 to TRBJ2-5; no clear D. The CDR3 extends over 13 amino acids. The ends were cut back, 5 bases at V and 4 bases at J, with 11 bases in the middle. Germline V gene data show CDR1 as MNHEY and CDR2 as SVGAGI. The CDR3 DNA reads as TGTGCCAGCAGTAAATCAGTACGAGAGACCCAGTACTTC. It translates to CASSKSVRETQYF.